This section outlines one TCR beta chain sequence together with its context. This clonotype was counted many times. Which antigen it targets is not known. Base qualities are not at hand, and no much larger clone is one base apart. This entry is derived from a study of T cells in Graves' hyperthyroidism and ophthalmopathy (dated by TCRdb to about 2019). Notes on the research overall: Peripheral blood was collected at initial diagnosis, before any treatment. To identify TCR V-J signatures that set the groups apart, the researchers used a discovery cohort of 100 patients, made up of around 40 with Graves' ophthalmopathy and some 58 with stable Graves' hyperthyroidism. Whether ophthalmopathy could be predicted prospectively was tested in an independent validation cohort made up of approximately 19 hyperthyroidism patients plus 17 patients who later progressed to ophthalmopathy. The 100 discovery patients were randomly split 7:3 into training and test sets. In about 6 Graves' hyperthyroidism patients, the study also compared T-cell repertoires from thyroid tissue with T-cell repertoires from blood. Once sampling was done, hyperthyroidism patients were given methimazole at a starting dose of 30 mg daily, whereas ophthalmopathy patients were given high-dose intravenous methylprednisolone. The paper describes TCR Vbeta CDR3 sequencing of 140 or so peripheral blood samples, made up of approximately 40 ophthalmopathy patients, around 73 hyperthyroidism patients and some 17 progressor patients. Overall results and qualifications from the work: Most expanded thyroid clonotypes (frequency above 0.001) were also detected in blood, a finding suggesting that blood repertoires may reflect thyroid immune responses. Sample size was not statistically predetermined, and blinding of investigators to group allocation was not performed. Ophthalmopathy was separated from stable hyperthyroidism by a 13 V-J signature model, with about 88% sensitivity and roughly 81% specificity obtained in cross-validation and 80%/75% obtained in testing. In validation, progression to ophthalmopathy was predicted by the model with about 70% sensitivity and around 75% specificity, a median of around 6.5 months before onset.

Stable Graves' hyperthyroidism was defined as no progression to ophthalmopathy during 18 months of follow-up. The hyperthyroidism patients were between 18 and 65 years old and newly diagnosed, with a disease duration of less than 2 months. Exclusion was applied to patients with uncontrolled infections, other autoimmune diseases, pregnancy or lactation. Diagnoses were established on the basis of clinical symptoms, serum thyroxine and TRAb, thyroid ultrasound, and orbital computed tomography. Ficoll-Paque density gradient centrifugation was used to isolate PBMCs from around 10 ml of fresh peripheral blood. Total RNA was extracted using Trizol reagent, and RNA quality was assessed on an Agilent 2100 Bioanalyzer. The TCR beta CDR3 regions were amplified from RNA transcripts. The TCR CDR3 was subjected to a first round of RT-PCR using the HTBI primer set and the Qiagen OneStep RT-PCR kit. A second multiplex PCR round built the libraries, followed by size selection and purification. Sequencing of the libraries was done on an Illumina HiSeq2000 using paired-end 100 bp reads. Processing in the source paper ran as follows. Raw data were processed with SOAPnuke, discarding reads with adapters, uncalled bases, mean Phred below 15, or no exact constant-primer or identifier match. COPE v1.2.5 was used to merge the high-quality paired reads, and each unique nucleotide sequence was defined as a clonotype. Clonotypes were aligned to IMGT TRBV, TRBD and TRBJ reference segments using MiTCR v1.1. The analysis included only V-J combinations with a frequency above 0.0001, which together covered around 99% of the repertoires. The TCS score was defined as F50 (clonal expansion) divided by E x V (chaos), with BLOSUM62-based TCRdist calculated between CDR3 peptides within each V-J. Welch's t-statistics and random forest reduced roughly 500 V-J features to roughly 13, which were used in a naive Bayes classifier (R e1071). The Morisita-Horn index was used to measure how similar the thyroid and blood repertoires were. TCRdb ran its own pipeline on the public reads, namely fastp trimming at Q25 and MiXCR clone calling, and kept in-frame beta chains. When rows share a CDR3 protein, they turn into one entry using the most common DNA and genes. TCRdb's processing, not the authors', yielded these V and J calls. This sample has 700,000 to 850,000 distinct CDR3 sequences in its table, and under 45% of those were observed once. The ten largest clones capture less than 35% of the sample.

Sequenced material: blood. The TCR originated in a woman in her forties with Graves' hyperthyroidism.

The CDR3 amino acid sequence is: CASSSGAFF. The nucleotides are TGTGCCAGCAGCTCGGGTGCTTTCTTT. The receptor chain draws on TRBV7-2 and TRBJ1-1; the D segment cannot be called with confidence. The CDR3 sequence holds 9 residues, the cysteine and phenylalanine included. Only the CDR3 portion is preserved as DNA: 27 bases, with reading frame beginning at the first base. V is clipped by 4 bases and J by 11 bases, and the sequence between their germline boundaries is 5 bases long. CDR1 and CDR2 are drawn from the germline V gene: SGHTA, FQGNSA.